Listed below are T cell receptor beta chains from one sample, sequenced in a study of blood T cell repertoires in COVID-19. The protocol was immunoSEQ multiplex PCR, while the TCRdb copy is restricted to in-frame clones and leaves out a portion. Counted here are about 200,000 clones, roughly 86% occurring once; the ten biggest clones make up around 5%. The sequenced material came from PBMCs or T cells enriched from blood (not recorded which). The receptors were sampled from a man aged 40-49 years with acute COVID-19. The conserved cysteine and the conserved F or W are not part of the CDR3 here. Fields, in order: V gene, CDR3 protein.

TRBV5-6,ASSLYGTEAF
TRBV7-9,ASSLDRFGELF
TRBV14,ASSHMTSGAFNEQF
TRBV9,ASNKEGREKLF
TRBV7-3,ASSSGLGEKLF
TRBV20-1,SAYIRETQY
TRBV11-2,ASSVSGRAYEQF
TRBV4-1,ASSQERELAGVEQY
TRBV10-3,AIGTGANTGELF
TRBV5-1,ASSGGQLYEQY
TRBV12-5,ASDPPGFEETQY
TRBV6-2/TRBV6-3,ASSDRLAKQETQY
TRBV4-1,ASSLTSGNYNEQF
TRBV3-1/TRBV3-2,ASSPGGIYTQY
TRBV30,AWSANRVTNEKLF